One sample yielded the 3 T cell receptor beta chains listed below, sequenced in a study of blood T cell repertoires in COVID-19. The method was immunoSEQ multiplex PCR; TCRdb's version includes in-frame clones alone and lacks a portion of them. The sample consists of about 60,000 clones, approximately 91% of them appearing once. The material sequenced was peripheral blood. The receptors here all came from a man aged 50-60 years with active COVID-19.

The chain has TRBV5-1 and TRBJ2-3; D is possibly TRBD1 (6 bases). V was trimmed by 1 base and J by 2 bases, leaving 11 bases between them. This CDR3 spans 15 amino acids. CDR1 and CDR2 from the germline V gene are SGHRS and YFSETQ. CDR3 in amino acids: CASSLKDRVTDTQYF. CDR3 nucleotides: TGCGCCAGCAGCTTGAAGGACAGAGTCACAGATACGCAGTATTTT. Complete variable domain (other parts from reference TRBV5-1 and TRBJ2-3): KAGVTQTPRYLIKTRGQQVTLSCSPISGHRSVSWYQQTPGQGLQFLFEYFSETQRNKGNFPGRFSGRQFSNSRSEMNVSTLELGDSALYLCASSLKDRVTDTQYFGPGTRLTVL.

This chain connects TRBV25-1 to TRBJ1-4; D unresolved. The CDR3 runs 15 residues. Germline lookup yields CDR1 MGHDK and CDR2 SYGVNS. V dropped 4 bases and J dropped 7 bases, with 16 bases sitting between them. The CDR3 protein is CASSVPAPGGEKLFF. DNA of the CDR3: TGTGCCAGCAGTGTACCGGCCCCCGGAGGTGAAAAACTGTTTTTT.

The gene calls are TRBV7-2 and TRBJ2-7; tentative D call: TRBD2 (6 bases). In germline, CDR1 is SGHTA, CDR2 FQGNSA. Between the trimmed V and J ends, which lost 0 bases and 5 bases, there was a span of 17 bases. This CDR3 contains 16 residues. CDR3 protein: CASSLAVGGSRNEQYF. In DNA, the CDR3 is TGTGCCAGCAGCTTAGCGGTGGGGGGATCTAGGAACGAGCAGTACTTC.